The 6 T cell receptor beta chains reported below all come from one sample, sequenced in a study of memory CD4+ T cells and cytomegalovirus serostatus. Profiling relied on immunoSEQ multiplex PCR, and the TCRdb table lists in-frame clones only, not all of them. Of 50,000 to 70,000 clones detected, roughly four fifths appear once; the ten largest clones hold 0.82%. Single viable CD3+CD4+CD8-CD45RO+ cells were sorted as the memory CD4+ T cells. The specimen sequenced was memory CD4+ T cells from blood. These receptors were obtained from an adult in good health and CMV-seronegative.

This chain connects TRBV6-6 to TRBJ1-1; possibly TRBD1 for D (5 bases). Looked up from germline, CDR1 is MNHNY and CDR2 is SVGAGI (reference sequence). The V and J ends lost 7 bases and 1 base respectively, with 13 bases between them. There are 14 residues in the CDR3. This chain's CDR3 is CASTLRGGNTEAFF. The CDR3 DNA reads TGTGCCAGCACCCTGAGGGGAGGGAACACTGAAGCTTTCTTT.

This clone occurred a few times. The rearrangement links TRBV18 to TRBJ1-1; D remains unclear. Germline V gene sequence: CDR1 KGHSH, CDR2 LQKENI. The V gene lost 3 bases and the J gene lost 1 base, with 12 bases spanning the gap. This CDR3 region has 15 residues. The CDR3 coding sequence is TGTGCCAGCTCACCCCTGGAGACTCCGAACACTGAAGCTTTCTTT. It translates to CASSPLETPNTEAFF.

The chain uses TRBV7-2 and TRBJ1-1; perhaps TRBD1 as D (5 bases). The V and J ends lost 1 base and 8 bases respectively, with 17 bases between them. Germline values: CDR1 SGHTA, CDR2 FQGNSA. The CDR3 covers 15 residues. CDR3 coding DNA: TGTGCCAGCAGCTTAGGGGGGACTTCCAGGTCAGAAGCTTTCTTT. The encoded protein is CASSLGGTSRSEAFF.

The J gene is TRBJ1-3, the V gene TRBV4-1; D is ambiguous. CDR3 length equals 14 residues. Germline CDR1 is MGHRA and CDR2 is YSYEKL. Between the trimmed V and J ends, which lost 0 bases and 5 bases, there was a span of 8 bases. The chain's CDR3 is CASSQDGYRNTIYF. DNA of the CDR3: TGCGCCAGCAGCCAAGACGGGTATAGAAACACCATATATTTT.

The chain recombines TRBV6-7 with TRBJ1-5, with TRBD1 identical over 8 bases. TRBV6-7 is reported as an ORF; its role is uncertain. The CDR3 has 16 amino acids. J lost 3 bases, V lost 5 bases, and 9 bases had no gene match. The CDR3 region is CASSLGTGRNNQPQHF. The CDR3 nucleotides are TGTGCCAGCAGTCTTGGGACAGGTAGAAACAATCAGCCCCAGCATTTT.

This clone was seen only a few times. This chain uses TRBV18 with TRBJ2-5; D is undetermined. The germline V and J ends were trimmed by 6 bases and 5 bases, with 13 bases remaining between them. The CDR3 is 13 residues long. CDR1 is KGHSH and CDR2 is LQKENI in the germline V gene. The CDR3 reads CASSRDRQETQYF. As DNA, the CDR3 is TGTGCCAGCTCTAGGGATCGGCAGGAGACCCAGTACTTC. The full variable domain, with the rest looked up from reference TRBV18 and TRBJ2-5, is NAGVMQNPRHLVRRRGQEARLRCSPMKGHSHVYWYRQLPEEGLKFMVYLQKENIIDESGMPKERFSAEFPKEGPSILRIQQVVRGDSAAYFCASSRDRQETQYFGPGTRLLVL.